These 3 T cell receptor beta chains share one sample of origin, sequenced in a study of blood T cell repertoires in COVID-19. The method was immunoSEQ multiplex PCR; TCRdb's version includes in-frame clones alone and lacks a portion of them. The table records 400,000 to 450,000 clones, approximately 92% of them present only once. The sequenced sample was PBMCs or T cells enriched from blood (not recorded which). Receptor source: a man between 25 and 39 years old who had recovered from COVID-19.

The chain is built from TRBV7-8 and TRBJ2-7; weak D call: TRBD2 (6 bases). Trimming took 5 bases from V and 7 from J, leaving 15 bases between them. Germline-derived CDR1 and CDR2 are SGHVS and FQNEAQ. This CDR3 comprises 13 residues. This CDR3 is CASSPRDFREQYF. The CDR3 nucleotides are TGTGCCAGCAGCCCCCGGGACTTCCGGGAGCAGTACTTC.

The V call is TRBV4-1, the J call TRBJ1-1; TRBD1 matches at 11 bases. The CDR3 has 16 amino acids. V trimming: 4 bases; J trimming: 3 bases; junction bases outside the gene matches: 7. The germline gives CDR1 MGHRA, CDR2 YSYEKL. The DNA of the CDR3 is TGCGCCAGCAGCCCGGGACAGGGGGTACTGGACACTGAAGCTTTCTTT. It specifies CASSPGQGVLDTEAFF.

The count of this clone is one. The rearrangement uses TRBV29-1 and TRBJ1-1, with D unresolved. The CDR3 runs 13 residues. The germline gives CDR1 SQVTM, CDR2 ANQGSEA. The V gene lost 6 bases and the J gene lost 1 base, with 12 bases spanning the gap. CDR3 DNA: TGCAGCGTAAACCGGGAGACGAACACTGAAGCTTTCTTT. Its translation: CSVNRETNTEAFF.